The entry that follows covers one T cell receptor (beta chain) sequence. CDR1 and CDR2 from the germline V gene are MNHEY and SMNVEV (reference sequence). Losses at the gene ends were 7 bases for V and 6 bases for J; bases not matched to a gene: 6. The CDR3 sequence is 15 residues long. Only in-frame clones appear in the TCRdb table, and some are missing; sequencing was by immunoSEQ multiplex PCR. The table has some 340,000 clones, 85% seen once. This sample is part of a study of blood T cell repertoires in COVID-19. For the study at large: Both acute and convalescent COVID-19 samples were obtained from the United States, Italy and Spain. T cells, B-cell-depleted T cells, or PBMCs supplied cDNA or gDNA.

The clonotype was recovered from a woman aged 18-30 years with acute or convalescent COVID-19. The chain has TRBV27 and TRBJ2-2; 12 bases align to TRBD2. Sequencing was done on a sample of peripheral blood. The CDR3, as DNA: TGTGCCAGCAAACAAGGACTAGCGGGACCCGGGGAGCTGTTTTTT. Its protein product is CASKQGLAGPGELFF.